These 21 T cell receptor beta chains came from one sample sequenced in a study of cytomegalovirus exposure and HLA in healthy donors. Sequencing was performed with immunoSEQ multiplex PCR; in TCRdb, only in-frame clones are kept and a portion is missing. The repertoire holds about 82,000 clones, roughly 94% seen once, with under 0.9% in the top ten. The sequenced sample was PBMCs. These receptors originate from a woman under 30 in good health and CMV-seronegative.

The chain recombines TRBV5-5 with TRBJ2-5; 7 bases are a match to TRBD1. The junction had 9 bases not matched to a gene; V was cut back by 4 bases and J by 3 bases. This CDR3 has 15 residues. Germline V gives CDR1 SGHKS, CDR2 YYEKEE (reference sequence). Here the CDR3 DNA reads TGTGCCAGCAGCCCCCCGCAAGGGGGCGAAGAGACCCAGTACTTC. This sequence encodes CASSPPQGGEETQYF.

This chain uses TRBV9 with TRBJ2-3; D gene ambiguous. Germline V gene data show CDR1 as SGDLS and CDR2 as YYNGEE. The CDR3 spans 12 residues. The V end was cut by 4 bases, the J end by 0 bases, with 3 bases between. The CDR3 DNA follows: TGTGCCAGCAGCCATAGCACAGATACGCAGTATTTT. Its protein is CASSHSTDTQYF.

The sample holds one count of this clone. This chain uses TRBV9 with TRBJ1-1; no reliable D call. Per germline, CDR1 SGDLS and CDR2 YYNGEE. This CDR3 has 13 amino acids. The ends were cut back, 2 bases at V and 3 bases at J, with 8 bases in the middle. CDR3: CASSVIADTEAFF. The CDR3, as DNA: TGTGCCAGCAGCGTTATCGCGGACACTGAAGCTTTCTTT. Full variable domain (remainder filled in from reference TRBV9 and TRBJ1-1): DSGVTQTPKHLITATGQRVTLRCSPRSGDLSVYWYQQSLDQGLQFLIQYYNGEERAKGNILERFSAQQFPDLHSELNLSSLELGDSALYFCASSVIADTEAFFGQGTRLTVV.

This chain connects TRBV18 to TRBJ1-4; the D gene is possibly TRBD1 (6 bases). V dropped 2 bases and J dropped 5 bases, with 9 bases sitting between them. Germline lookup yields CDR1 KGHSH and CDR2 LQKENI. This CDR3 region has 14 residues. CDR3 loop: CASSPIQGNEKLFF. CDR3 bases: TGTGCCAGCTCACCAATACAGGGCAATGAAAAACTGTTTTTT.

The chain links TRBV15 to TRBJ1-1; D gene unclear. The CDR3 loop spans 13 amino acids. The germline gives CDR1 LNHNV, CDR2 YYDKDF (reference sequence). Trimming stripped 2 bases from V and 1 base from J, with 5 bases between. The CDR3, as DNA: TGTGCCACCAGCAGACGGGGGAACACTGAAGCTTTCTTT. Protein sequence: CATSRRGNTEAFF.

The rearrangement links TRBV5-1 to TRBJ2-3; TRBD2 matches 7 bases. This CDR3 spans 13 amino acids. Germline trimming cut 6 bases from V and 3 bases from J; bases unmatched to any gene: 4. Germline loops: CDR1 SGHRS, CDR2 YFSETQ. This chain's CDR3 is CASKWGGTDTQYF. The CDR3 region has the DNA TGCGCCAGCAAGTGGGGGGGAACAGATACGCAGTATTTT.

V is TRBV7-8 and J is TRBJ1-3; TRBD1 aligns across 9 bases. Germline V lookup: CDR1 SGHVS, CDR2 FQNEAQ. Losses at the gene ends were 0 bases for V and 3 bases for J; bases not matched to a gene: 12. This CDR3 comprises 19 residues. Here the CDR3 reads CASSLARLGTGGFGNTIYF. The CDR3 DNA follows: TGTGCCAGCAGCTTAGCGCGTCTGGGAACAGGGGGCTTTGGAAACACCATATATTTT.

The V call is TRBV9, the J call TRBJ1-5, with TRBD1 as a possible D gene (6 bases). Germline loops: CDR1 SGDLS, CDR2 YYNGEE. Trimming left V 0 bases short and J 2 bases short, with 9 bases between. The CDR3 is made up of 15 amino acids. The CDR3: CASSVEAGGNQPQHF. The CDR3 region has the DNA TGTGCCAGCAGCGTAGAGGCAGGGGGCAATCAGCCCCAGCATTTT.

The chain links TRBV4-1 to TRBJ1-2; 7 positions agree with TRBD1. Trimming at V came to 1 base and at J to 3 bases, leaving 2 bases not matched to a gene. CDR1 and CDR2 (germline): MGHRA, YSYEKL. This CDR3 has 14 amino acids. The CDR3 is CASSQVRGDYGYTF. CDR3 coding DNA: TGCGCCAGCAGCCAAGTCAGGGGGGACTATGGCTACACCTTC.

This chain connects TRBV14 to TRBJ2-1, with 8 bases fitting TRBD2. The CDR3 contains 20 residues. After removal of 0 bases from V and 8 bases from J, the junction contained 21 bases not matched to a gene. CDR1 is SGHDN and CDR2 is FVKESK in the germline V gene. CDR3 sequence reads: CASSQDPQREYIKGFDEQFF. The CDR3 DNA reads TGTGCCAGCAGCCAAGATCCCCAGCGGGAGTATATTAAGGGGTTCGATGAGCAGTTCTTC.

The chain joins TRBV25-1 to TRBJ2-5, with D possibly being TRBD2 (7 bases). Between the trimmed V and J ends, which lost 4 bases and 3 bases, there was a span of 12 bases. This CDR3 is 14 amino acids long. CDR1 MGHDK and CDR2 SYGVNS come from the germline V gene. This chain's CDR3 is CASSVGGPEETQYF. The CDR3 region has the DNA TGTGCCAGCAGTGTGGGGGGGCCCGAAGAGACCCAGTACTTC.

This chain links TRBV5-1 with TRBJ1-3, with D unclear. V was clipped by 1 base and J by 1 base, with 9 bases between them. In germline, CDR1 is SGHRS, CDR2 YFSETQ. The CDR3 extends over 15 amino acids. In DNA form, the CDR3 reads TGCGCCAGCAGCTTGATGACCGGGTCTGGAAACACCATATATTTT. Translation gives CASSLMTGSGNTIYF.

The chain joins TRBV18 to TRBJ2-3; possible D gene TRBD2, 5 bases. Germline V gene sequence: CDR1 KGHSH, CDR2 LQKENI. The CDR3 has 15 amino acids. Between the trimmed V and J ends, which lost 3 bases and 3 bases, there was a span of 13 bases. The CDR3 region is CASSPPGRRTDTQYF. CDR3 bases: TGTGCCAGCTCACCTCCGGGAAGGCGGACAGATACGCAGTATTTT.

Here the CDR3 DNA reads TGTGCCAGTAGTATTGGTAGCGGGAGGTCCTACGAGCAGTACTTC. Translated: CASSIGSGRSYEQYF. The chain employs TRBV19 and TRBJ2-7; 10 bases are a match to TRBD2. CDR3 length: 15 amino acids. Germline CDR1 LNHDA, CDR2 SQIVND (reference sequence). V gave up 3 bases and J gave up 1 base; unmatched junction bases: 3.

The chain combines TRBV4-3 with TRBJ1-5; D remains ambiguous. This CDR3 contains 14 residues. The ends were cut back, 0 bases at V and 4 bases at J, with 7 bases in the middle. CDR1 is LGHNA and CDR2 is YSLEER in the germline V gene. Here the CDR3 DNA reads TGCGCCAGCAGCCAAGATTACGGGAATCAGCCCCAGCATTTT. Its protein is CASSQDYGNQPQHF.

V and J are TRBV5-1 and TRBJ2-5; 8 bases fit TRBD1. Germline V gene lookup returns CDR1 SGHRS and CDR2 YFSETQ. The CDR3 runs to 13 residues. V lost 4 bases to trimming and J lost 4 bases; unmatched junction nucleotides: 3. The CDR3 reads CASSPGQGETQYF. CDR3 DNA sequence: TGCGCCAGCAGCCCTGGACAGGGAGAGACCCAGTACTTC.

The chain combines TRBV2 with TRBJ1-1; 11 bases are shared with TRBD1. Germline loops: CDR1 SNHLY, CDR2 FYNNEI. The CDR3 has 16 amino acids. V shed 2 bases and J 4 bases; nucleotides not matched to a gene: 6. The CDR3 DNA sequence: TGTGCCAGCAGTGAACCCCGGGACAGGGGGGGCACTGAAGCTTTCTTT. Translation: CASSEPRDRGGTEAFF.

This clone showed up just once. The chain uses TRBV4-3 and TRBJ1-6; D gene ambiguous. The CDR3 extends over 13 amino acids. Trimming pared 1 base from V and 7 bases from J, leaving 5 bases between. Germline loops: CDR1 LGHNA, CDR2 YSLEER. The CDR3 region is CASSQGVNSPLHF. CDR3 bases: TGCGCCAGCAGCCAAGGAGTAAATTCACCCCTCCACTTT.

The chain is built from TRBV18 and TRBJ2-5, with D maybe TRBD2 (6 bases). Germline V lookup: CDR1 KGHSH, CDR2 LQKENI. V lost 2 bases and J lost 4, with 14 bases in between. The CDR3 spans 15 residues. In nucleotides, the CDR3 is TGTGCCAGCTCACCAGGGCCGGAGGGGCGAGAGACCCAGTACTTC. It translates to CASSPGPEGRETQYF.

The chain couples TRBV5-1 to TRBJ1-5, with 7 bases aligning to TRBD1. There are 15 residues in the CDR3. J gave up 0 bases and V 7 bases, and 7 bases lay outside the gene matches. Germline V gene data show CDR1 as SGHRS and CDR2 as YFSETQ. The CDR3 coding sequence is TGCGCCAGCGACAACCGGGACAGTAGCAATCAGCCCCAGCATTTT. It translates to CASDNRDSSNQPQHF.

The gene calls are TRBV18 and TRBJ1-4; 7 bases line up with TRBD1. The CDR3 sequence is 15 residues long. The V and J ends lost 6 bases and 4 bases, in that order; junction bases with no gene match: 8. Germline values: CDR1 KGHSH, CDR2 LQKENI. CDR3 bases: TGTGCCAGCTCTTACATCCGGGACAGTAATGAAAAACTGTTTTTT. Its protein product is CASSYIRDSNEKLFF. Using reference TRBV18 and TRBJ1-4 for the parts outside the CDR3, the full variable domain is NAGVMQNPRHLVRRRGQEARLRCSPMKGHSHVYWYRQLPEEGLKFMVYLQKENIIDESGMPKERFSAEFPKEGPSILRIQQVVRGDSAAYFCASSYIRDSNEKLFFGSGTQLSVL.